A single sample is the source of the 21 T cell receptor beta chains below, sequenced in a study of blood T cell repertoires in COVID-19. Sequencing used immunoSEQ multiplex PCR; TCRdb keeps in-frame clones, though not all of them. The data hold under 70,000 clones, with 70% to 85% observed a single time. Sequencing input: peripheral blood. The receptor source for this set is a woman aged 80 or over with active or convalescent COVID-19.

This clone was seen once. The chain has TRBV18 and TRBJ1-2, with 7 nucleotides matching TRBD1. The CDR3 loop spans 13 amino acids. Trimming took 5 bases from V and 2 from J; bases not matched to a gene: 2. Germline values: CDR1 KGHSH, CDR2 LQKENI. The CDR3 reads CASSWDSNYGYTF. Here the CDR3 DNA reads TGTGCCAGCTCATGGGACAGCAACTATGGCTACACCTTC.

This sequence joins TRBV2 and TRBJ1-3; D is undetermined. The V end lost 7 bases, the J end lost 0 bases, and 13 bases lay between the germline ends. CDR3 length: 15 residues. Germline V gene lookup returns CDR1 SNHLY and CDR2 FYNNEI. CDR3 coding DNA: TGTGCCAGCACACCTAGGCAGCTCTCTGGAAACACCATATATTTT. This codes for CASTPRQLSGNTIYF.

This sequence joins TRBV15 and TRBJ1-5, with 7 bases that match TRBD1. Germline CDR1 and CDR2: LNHNV and YYDKDF (reference sequence). This CDR3 has 15 amino acids. Germline trimming cut 5 bases from V and 4 bases from J; bases unmatched to any gene: 8. CDR3: CATSPRGRANQPQHF. The DNA of the CDR3 is TGTGCCACCAGCCCTAGGGGGCGGGCGAATCAGCCCCAGCATTTT.

This clone was recorded only once. The J gene is TRBJ2-2, the V gene TRBV5-4, with TRBD1 identical over 7 bases. The V and J ends lost 5 bases and 5 bases, in that order; junction bases with no gene match: 9. The germline V gene has CDR1 SGHNT and CDR2 YYREEE (reference sequence). This CDR3 has 15 amino acids. The CDR3 is CASRDGKTGTGELFF. In DNA, the CDR3 is TGTGCCAGCAGGGACGGGAAGACAGGGACCGGGGAGCTGTTTTTT.

This chain joins TRBV5-1 and TRBJ2-2; D is unresolved. Between the trimmed V and J ends, which lost 0 bases and 5 bases, there was a span of 14 bases. There are 16 residues in the CDR3. Germline V CDR1 and CDR2: SGHRS, YFSETQ. The CDR3 loop is CASSLAGSGITGELFF. CDR3 DNA sequence: TGCGCCAGCAGCTTGGCCGGCTCAGGTATAACCGGGGAGCTGTTTTTT.

V gene TRBV2 combines with J gene TRBJ1-3, with a weak D call TRBD1 (6 bases). The CDR3 length is 14 residues. V gave up 7 bases and J gave up 2 bases, with 12 bases separating them. Looked up from germline, CDR1 is SNHLY and CDR2 is FYNNEI. CDR3 nucleotides: TGTGCCAGCAAGCAACAGGGACCTGGAAACACCATATATTTT. Translation: CASKQQGPGNTIYF.

The chain is built from TRBV6-5 and TRBJ1-1; D possibly corresponds to TRBD1 (5 bases). Germline V CDR1 and CDR2: MNHEY, SVGAGI. V lost 5 bases to trimming and J lost 4 bases, with 17 bases between them. This CDR3 has 15 residues. In DNA form, the CDR3 reads TGTGCCAGCAGTCCCCGCAGGCGGGGGAGCACTGAAGCTTTCTTT. This sequence encodes CASSPRRRGSTEAFF.

Here the CDR3 DNA reads TGTGCCAGCAGCGTTGAGGTGGCCAATGAGCAGTTCTTC. Its translation is CASSVEVANEQFF. The V gene is TRBV9, the J gene TRBJ2-1; D ambiguous. The CDR3 is 13 residues long. Per the germline V gene, CDR1 is SGDLS and CDR2 is YYNGEE. V was clipped by 2 bases and J by 6 bases, with 9 bases between them.

This clone was recorded only once. The rearrangement uses TRBV12-2 and TRBJ1-4; the D call of TRBD1 is as the table states it, not checked on the DNA. TRBV12-2 is classified as a pseudogene. This CDR3 spans 15 amino acids. As DNA, the CDR3 is TGTGCAAGTCGCCCCCGGACAGGGATCTTCGAAAAACTGTTTTTT. Translated, it gives CASRPRTGIFEKLFF.

The chain employs TRBV10-3 and TRBJ1-2; D is ambiguous. The germline V gene encodes CDR1 ENHRY and CDR2 SYGVKD. This CDR3 is 14 amino acids long. Between the trimmed V and J ends, which lost 6 bases and 0 bases, there was a span of 11 bases. This CDR3 is CAISGGIPNYGYTF. The CDR3 bases are TGTGCCATCAGCGGAGGGATTCCTAACTATGGCTACACCTTC.

The CDR3 loop reads CASSPRAGENQPQHF. CDR3 in DNA: TGTGCCAGCAGCCCTAGGGCAGGGGAGAATCAGCCCCAGCATTTT. The chain links TRBV7-9 to TRBJ1-5; TRBD1 is a possible D gene (6 bases). Germline CDR1 and CDR2: SEHNR and FQNEAQ (reference sequence). The CDR3 consists of 15 residues. Between the trimmed V and J ends, which lost 5 bases and 4 bases, there was a span of 15 bases. Supplemented by reference TRBV7-9 and TRBJ1-5, the full variable domain reads DTGVSQNPRHKITKRGQNVTFRCDPISEHNRLYWYRQTLGQGPEFLTYFQNEAQLEKSRLLSDRFSAERPKGSFSTLEIQRTEQGDSAMYLCASSPRAGENQPQHFGDGTRLSIL.

The chain joins TRBV5-1 to TRBJ1-3; D may be TRBD1 (6 bases). The CDR3 has 17 residues. Trimming took off 0 bases at V and 0 bases at J, with 13 bases between the two ends. Germline V lookup: CDR1 SGHRS, CDR2 YFSETQ. This CDR3 reads CASSLDGGADSGNTIYF. The CDR3, as DNA: TGCGCCAGCAGCTTGGATGGGGGGGCAGACTCTGGAAACACCATATATTTT.

This chain links TRBV15 with TRBJ1-2; 8 nucleotides match TRBD1. CDR3 length equals 15 residues. After removal of 7 bases from V and 8 bases from J, the junction contained 15 bases not matched to a gene. CDR1 and CDR2 from the germline V gene are LNHNV and YYDKDF (reference sequence). In nucleotides, the CDR3 is TGTGCCACCAAGACATCCGGGACAGGAGATAGGGGCTACACCTTC. Encoded protein: CATKTSGTGDRGYTF.

This clone was observed a few times. The V gene is TRBV7-3, the J gene TRBJ1-6; perhaps TRBD1 as D (6 bases). V was trimmed by 3 bases and J by 9 bases, leaving 9 bases between them. Germline CDR1 is SGHTA and CDR2 is FQGTGA. The CDR3 extends over 13 amino acids. The CDR3 coding sequence is TGTGCCAGCAGCTTTACAGGGAGTTCACCCCTCCACTTT. Protein product: CASSFTGSSPLHF.

The chain uses TRBV7-2 and TRBJ1-1; D is perhaps TRBD1 (5 bases). Germline V lookup: CDR1 SGHTA, CDR2 FQGNSA. V was clipped by 4 bases and J by 4 bases, with 28 bases between them. The CDR3 length is 19 residues. This chain's CDR3 is CASSSHLPGGAGVGTEAFF. The CDR3 DNA reads TGTGCCAGCAGCTCCCACCTCCCGGGGGGTGCGGGGGTCGGCACTGAAGCTTTCTTT.

This chain links TRBV2 with TRBJ2-2; a possible D gene is TRBD1 (5 bases). The CDR3 totals 13 residues. Deletions cut 9 bases from V and 0 bases from J, with 8 bases between. Germline CDR1 reads SNHLY; CDR2 reads FYNNEI. For the CDR3, the DNA is TGTGCCAGGACAGTCTCGAACACCGGGGAGCTGTTTTTT. Translation gives CARTVSNTGELFF.

This chain connects TRBV7-2 to TRBJ2-7; 7 positions match TRBD1. CDR3 length: 15 residues. Germline assignment: CDR1 SGHTA and CDR2 FQGNSA. V lost 3 bases, J lost 0 bases, and 5 bases stayed unmatched. The CDR3 region has the DNA TGTGCCAGCAGCTTTAAGGGACAGAGCTCCTACGAGCAGTACTTC. The encoded protein is CASSFKGQSSYEQYF.

The chain has TRBV9 and TRBJ2-1; 8 nucleotides line up with TRBD2. Germline V lookup: CDR1 SGDLS, CDR2 YYNGEE. The junction had 3 bases not matched to a gene; V was cut back by 4 bases and J by 0 bases. The CDR3 consists of 15 residues. For the CDR3, the DNA is TGTGCCAGCAGCATTGGGACTAGCTCCTACAATGAGCAGTTCTTC. Protein: CASSIGTSSYNEQFF.

This chain uses TRBV5-5 with TRBJ1-1, with 9 positions matching TRBD1. Germline V lookup: CDR1 SGHKS, CDR2 YYEKEE (reference sequence). The V and J ends lost 2 bases and 4 bases, in that order; junction bases with no gene match: 3. The CDR3 is 14 amino acids. CDR3: CASSLQGAGTEAFF. The CDR3 coding sequence is TGTGCCAGCAGCTTACAGGGGGCTGGCACTGAAGCTTTCTTT.

This chain connects TRBV19 to TRBJ1-1; 9 bases align to TRBD1. The CDR3 contains 16 residues. Germline CDR1 is LNHDA and CDR2 is SQIVND (reference sequence). V lost 5 bases and J lost 5; bases outside the gene matches: 12. CDR3 coding DNA: TGTGCCAGTAGTGGACAGGGGATGATTCGAAGGACTGAAGCTTTCTTT. Amino acids: CASSGQGMIRRTEAFF.

The gene calls are TRBV6-5 and TRBJ1-4; D is undetermined. V lost 1 base to trimming and J lost 12 bases, with 12 bases between them. The CDR3 runs to 13 residues. Per germline, CDR1 MNHEY and CDR2 SVGAGI. The CDR3 region has the DNA TGTGCCAGCAGTTACTATGGCGGTTTGCAACTGTTTTTT. Translated: CASSYYGGLQLFF.